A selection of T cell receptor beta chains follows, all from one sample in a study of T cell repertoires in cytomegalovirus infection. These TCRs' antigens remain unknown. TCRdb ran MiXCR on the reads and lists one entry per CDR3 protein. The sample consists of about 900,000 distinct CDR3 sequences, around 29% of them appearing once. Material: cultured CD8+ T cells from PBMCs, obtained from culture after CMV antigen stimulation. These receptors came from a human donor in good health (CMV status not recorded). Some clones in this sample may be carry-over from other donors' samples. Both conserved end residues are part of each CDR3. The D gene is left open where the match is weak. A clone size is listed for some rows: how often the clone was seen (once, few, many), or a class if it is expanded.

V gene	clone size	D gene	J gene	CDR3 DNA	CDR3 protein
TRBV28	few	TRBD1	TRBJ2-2	TGTGCCAGCAGTATGGACAGGGGTCACACCGGGGAGCTGTTTTTT	CASSMDRGHTGELFF
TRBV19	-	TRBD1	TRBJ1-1	TGTGCCAGTAGTACCGGGACAGGGTGGAGGGGCACTGAAGCTTTCTTT	CASSTGTGWRGTEAFF
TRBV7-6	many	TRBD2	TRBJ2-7	TGTGCCAGCAGCTCCTCCGGGGGGGCAGTTTACGAGCAGTACTTC	CASSSSGGAVYEQYF
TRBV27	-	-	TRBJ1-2	TGTGCCAGCAGCGACCAGGAGAACTATGGCTACACCTTC	CASSDQENYGYTF
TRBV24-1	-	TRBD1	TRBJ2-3	TGTGCCACCAGTGATTTGAGCTGGACAGGGGGTCGGGATACGCAGTATTTT	CATSDLSWTGGRDTQYF
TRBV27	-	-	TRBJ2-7	TGTGCCAGCAGTTTCTCGGCAAAGACCCACTACGAGCAGTACTTC	CASSFSAKTHYEQYF
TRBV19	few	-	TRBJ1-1	TGTGCCAGTAGTATAGTTGAACGGTACACTGAAGCTTTCTTT	CASSIVERYTEAFF
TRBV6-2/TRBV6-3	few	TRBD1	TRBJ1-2	TGTGCCAGCACCAGGGGGACAGACTATGGCTACACCTTC	CASTRGTDYGYTF
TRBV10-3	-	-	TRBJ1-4	TGTGCCATCAGTGAGCGGGATGACAATGAAAAACTGTTTTTT	CAISERDDNEKLFF
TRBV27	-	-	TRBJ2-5	TGTGCCAGCAGTTTATCCCCGAGACGTAAGACCCAGTACTTC	CASSLSPRRKTQYF
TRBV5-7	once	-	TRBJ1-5	TGTGCCAGCAGCTTGACAGACGAAAGAAGCAATCAGCCCCAGCATTTT	CASSLTDERSNQPQHF
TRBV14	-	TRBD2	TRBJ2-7	TGTGCCAGCAGCCGGACTAGCGGGGGGATCTACGGGCAGTACTTC	CASSRTSGGIYGQYF
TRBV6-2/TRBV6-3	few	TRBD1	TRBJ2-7	TGTGCCAGCAGGGGCGGACAGGGATCCTACGAGCAGTACTTC	CASRGGQGSYEQYF
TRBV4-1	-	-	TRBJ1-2	TGCGCCAGCAGCCAAGCAGGGCAGAGTAACTATGGCTACACCTTC	CASSQAGQSNYGYTF
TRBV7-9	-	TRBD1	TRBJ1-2	TGTGCCAGCAGCTTACTTCGACAGGGAGATTATGGCTACACCTTC	CASSLLRQGDYGYTF
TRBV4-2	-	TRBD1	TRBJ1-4	TGTGCCAGCAGCCAAGCGGAAGCCGGGACAGGGAATGAAAAACTGTTTTTT	CASSQAEAGTGNEKLFF
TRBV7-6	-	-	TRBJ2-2	TGTGCCAGCAGCTATGACCGGCGGACCGGGGAGCTGTTTTTT	CASSYDRRTGELFF
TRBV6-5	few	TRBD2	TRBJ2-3	TGTGCCAGCAGTTCGCCGGGCCGGGGGGGCCCAGATACGCAGTATTTT	CASSSPGRGGPDTQYF
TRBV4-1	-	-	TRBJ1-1	TGCGCCAGCAGCCAAGAGGGAGGAATAAACACTGAAGCTTTCTTT	CASSQEGGINTEAFF
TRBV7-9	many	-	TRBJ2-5	TGTGCCAGCAGCTTAGTAGGGTCACAAGAGACCCAGTACTTC	CASSLVGSQETQYF
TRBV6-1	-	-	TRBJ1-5	TGTGCCACCTCTCCTCAGCCCCGGCATTTT	CATSPQPRHF
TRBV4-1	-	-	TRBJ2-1	TGCGCCAGCAGCCAAGATACGACTCGCAGCTCCTACAATGAGCAGTTCTTC	CASSQDTTRSSYNEQFF
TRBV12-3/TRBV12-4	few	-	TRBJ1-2	TGTGCCAGCAGCTTCAGTGATTACTATGGCTACACCTTC	CASSFSDYYGYTF
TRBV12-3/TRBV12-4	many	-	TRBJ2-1	TGTGCCAGCAGTTTAACAGTACATTACAATGAGCAGTTCTTC	CASSLTVHYNEQFF
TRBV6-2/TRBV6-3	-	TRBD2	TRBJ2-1	TGTGCCAGCAGTTACCGCGCTAGCGGGGGCCCTTCTGAGGGGCAGTTCTTC	CASSYRASGGPSEGQFF
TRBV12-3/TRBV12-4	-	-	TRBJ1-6	TGTGCCAGCAGTTTAGGAAGTCCACAGCTTAATTCACCCCTCCACTTT	CASSLGSPQLNSPLHF
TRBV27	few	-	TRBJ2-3	TGTGCCAGCAGGTCCTATACCACAGATACGCAGTATTTT	CASRSYTTDTQYF
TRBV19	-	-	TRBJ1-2	TGTGCCAGTAGTGCAGGAGTCAACTATGGCTACACCTTC	CASSAGVNYGYTF